The rows below give T cell receptor beta chains drawn from one sample of a study of blood T cells in healthy people across ages. TCRdb recomputed calls from the 5' RACE reads with MiXCR, one row per CDR3 protein. The data hold 800,000 to 950,000 distinct CDR3 sequences, with 25% to 35% observed a single time. This sample was shared with a second study, whose subject was T cells of mothers and their children.

Sequencing was done on a sample of blood. The receptors shown here come from a woman between 35 and 50 years old in good health. Both conserved end residues are part of each CDR3. A D gene is named only where the DNA matches it firmly. Size tells how often a clone was seen (once, few, many) or the class of an expanded clone, and some rows leave it out.

NA,TRBV20-1,TRBJ1-2,TRBD1,CSARDTGGLGYTF,TGCAGTGCTAGAGATACAGGGGGTTTAGGCTACACCTTC
few,TRBV20-1,TRBJ1-2,NA,CSASSQDYGYTF,TGCAGTGCTAGTTCGCAGGACTATGGCTACACCTTC
many,TRBV7-2,TRBJ1-2,NA,CASSSSGGGYGYTF,TGTGCCAGCAGCTCCAGTGGTGGGGGCTATGGCTACACCTTC
NA,TRBV5-6,TRBJ2-1,NA,CASSLGPVSSYNEQFF,TGTGCCAGCAGCTTGGGTCCGGTGAGCTCCTACAATGAGCAGTTCTTC
few,TRBV6-2/TRBV6-3,TRBJ2-3,NA,CASRPPSGLTDTQYF,TGTGCCAGCAGACCTCCAAGCGGGCTCACAGATACGCAGTATTTT
NA,TRBV5-1,TRBJ2-7,TRBD2,CASSLLAGGVGSYEQYF,TGCGCCAGCAGCCTGTTAGCGGGCGGGGTCGGCTCCTACGAGCAGTACTTC
many,TRBV6-5,TRBJ1-1,TRBD1,CASSYGQGAEAFF,TGTGCCAGCAGTTACGGACAGGGGGCTGAAGCTTTCTTT
once,TRBV2,TRBJ2-7,TRBD1,CASSEGDRGSYEQYF,TGTGCCAGCAGTGAAGGGGACAGGGGGAGTTACGAGCAGTACTTC
few,TRBV19,TRBJ2-7,TRBD1,CASSIEEGTGAYEQYF,TGTGCCAGTAGTATAGAAGAGGGGACAGGGGCCTACGAGCAGTACTTC
many,TRBV6-5,TRBJ2-7,NA,CASSSNPSYEQYF,TGTGCCAGCAGTTCGAATCCCTCCTACGAGCAGTACTTC
NA,TRBV10-3,TRBJ2-7,NA,CVISDHLTYEQYF,TGTGTCATCAGTGATCACCTGACCTACGAGCAGTACTTC
NA,TRBV20-1,TRBJ1-2,TRBD1,CSAPPSGQGYGYTF,TGCAGTGCTCCCCCCTCGGGACAGGGCTATGGCTACACCTTC
NA,TRBV5-1,TRBJ1-2,TRBD1,CASSSNPGQGHRIYGYTF,TGCGCCAGCAGCTCAAATCCGGGACAGGGGCATCGCATCTATGGCTACACCTTC
NA,TRBV5-1,TRBJ2-3,TRBD1,CASRDRVITDTQYF,TGCGCCAGCAGGGACAGGGTAATTACAGATACGCAGTATTTT
many,TRBV20-1,TRBJ1-1,NA,CSARDLRGMNTEAFF,TGCAGTGCTAGAGATCTCCGTGGAATGAACACTGAAGCTTTCTTT
few,TRBV6-6,TRBJ2-3,TRBD1,CASRNPGQGADTQYF,TGTGCCAGCAGAAATCCGGGACAGGGTGCAGATACGCAGTATTTT
many,TRBV20-1,TRBJ1-2,NA,CSAEDSGYTF,TGCAGTGCTGAGGACAGTGGCTACACCTTC
NA,TRBV6-6,TRBJ2-5,TRBD1,CASRNRNRGRQETQYF,TGTGCCAGCAGGAACCGCAACAGGGGGCGCCAAGAGACCCAGTACTTC
NA,TRBV12-3/TRBV12-4,TRBJ2-1,NA,CASSISTQGNEQFF,TGTGCCAGCAGTATCTCCACCCAAGGGAATGAGCAGTTCTTC
NA,TRBV11-2,TRBJ1-2,NA,CASRQITGTAVGYTF,TGTGCCAGCAGACAAATCACCGGGACGGCGGTTGGCTACACCTTC
many,TRBV15,TRBJ2-5,NA,CATSRDDQTQYF,TGTGCCACCAGCAGAGATGATCAAACCCAGTACTTC
NA,TRBV5-1,TRBJ2-7,NA,CASSLGRGSSYKQYF,TGCGCCAGCAGCTTGGGTCGGGGGAGCTCCTACAAGCAGTACTTC
NA,TRBV28,TRBJ1-1,NA,CASSDWAGITEAFF,TGTGCCAGCAGTGATTGGGCGGGGATCACTGAAGCTTTCTTT
NA,TRBV15,TRBJ2-2,TRBD2,CATTGGTSYNTGELFF,TGTGCCACCACGGGGGGGACAAGTTATAACACCGGGGAGCTGTTTTTT
NA,TRBV6-6,TRBJ2-7,NA,CASSYSSYWDKDEQYF,TGTGCCAGCAGTTACTCGAGTTATTGGGACAAGGACGAGCAGTACTTC
few,TRBV13,TRBJ2-7,NA,CASSARLGANRDGAYEQYF,TGTGCCAGCAGCGCGCGCCTCGGCGCAAACAGGGACGGGGCCTACGAGCAGTACTTC
NA,TRBV9,TRBJ1-5,NA,CASSVQGNLNQPQHF,TGTGCCAGCAGCGTTCAGGGAAACCTCAATCAGCCCCAGCATTTT
NA,TRBV5-1,TRBJ1-4,TRBD1,CASAELQGENEKLFF,TGCGCCAGCGCTGAGCTGCAGGGGGAAAATGAAAAACTGTTTTTT
many,TRBV29-1,TRBJ1-2,NA,CSVDWQFYGYTF,TGCAGCGTTGATTGGCAGTTCTATGGCTACACCTTC
many,TRBV20-1,TRBJ2-7,NA,CSAPVRATQTYEQYF,TGCAGTGCCCCTGTCCGAGCGACACAAACCTACGAGCAGTACTTC
NA,TRBV27,TRBJ2-6,TRBD2,CASSPGGLGTSGGARVGANVLTF,TGTGCCAGCAGTCCAGGGGGACTCGGGACTAGCGGGGGGGCTCGAGTTGGGGCCAACGTCCTGACTTTC
NA,TRBV13,TRBJ2-2,NA,CASTYRGANTGELFF,TGTGCCAGCACTTATAGGGGGGCGAACACCGGGGAGCTGTTTTTT
NA,TRBV20-1,TRBJ1-1,NA,CSATRVGTEAFF,TGCAGTGCTACCAGGGTGGGCACTGAAGCTTTCTTT
NA,TRBV28,TRBJ2-7,TRBD1,CASSNLGTGSYEQYF,TGTGCCAGCAGCAATCTCGGGACAGGGTCCTACGAGCAGTACTTC
few,TRBV20-1,TRBJ1-2,NA,CSATAGAKGYTF,TGCAGTGCTACCGCGGGGGCGAAGGGCTACACCTTC
few,TRBV7-3,TRBJ1-1,TRBD1,CASSRGTGTEAFF,TGTGCTAGCAGCCGAGGGACAGGGACTGAAGCTTTCTTT
few,TRBV20-1,TRBJ2-7,TRBD2,CSARDGVAGTYEQYF,TGCAGTGCTAGAGATGGGGTAGCGGGCACCTACGAGCAGTACTTC
once,TRBV20-1,TRBJ2-7,NA,CSARDFFRPSYEQYF,TGCAGTGCTAGAGATTTCTTCAGGCCCTCCTACGAGCAGTACTTC
NA,TRBV4-2,TRBJ2-3,NA,CASSQDSGSYAGTDTQYF,TGTGCCAGCAGCCAAGATTCTGGCAGCTACGCCGGCACAGATACGCAGTATTTT
NA,TRBV2,TRBJ2-1,NA,CASTSRGGPNEQFF,TGTGCCAGCACCTCCCGAGGGGGACCCAATGAGCAGTTCTTC
few,TRBV6-6,TRBJ2-1,TRBD1,CASFQSGTGYNEQFF,TGTGCCAGTTTTCAAAGTGGGACAGGCTACAATGAGCAGTTCTTC
many,TRBV7-2,TRBJ2-5,TRBD2,CASSSGALAGGSETQYF,TGTGCCAGCAGCTCCGGGGCCCTAGCGGGGGGATCAGAGACCCAGTACTTC
NA,TRBV20-1,TRBJ2-2,NA,CSASRTSLGELFF,TGCAGTGCTAGCAGGACCTCACTGGGGGAGCTGTTTTTT
once,TRBV25-1,TRBJ2-3,TRBD2,CASSVLAGGSGTQYF,TGTGCCAGCAGTGTACTAGCGGGGGGGTCCGGTACGCAGTATTTT
NA,TRBV20-1,TRBJ2-7,NA,CSAPRVDSSYEQYF,TGCAGTGCTCCTAGAGTTGACAGTTCCTACGAGCAGTACTTC
few,TRBV6-5,TRBJ2-3,NA,CASSRNRVGNTQYF,TGTGCCAGCAGCCGCAACAGGGTCGGAAATACGCAGTATTTT
many,TRBV6-5,TRBJ2-7,NA,CASSYADRPYEQYF,TGTGCCAGCAGTTATGCAGACAGACCCTACGAGCAGTACTTC
NA,TRBV6-9,TRBJ1-3,NA,CAAGDGNTIYF,TGTGCAGCGGGGGACGGAAACACCATATATTTT
many,TRBV13,TRBJ1-2,TRBD1,CASSPTGGAGYGYTF,TGTGCCAGCAGCCCGACAGGGGGCGCGGGCTATGGCTACACCTTC
once,TRBV12-3/TRBV12-4,TRBJ2-1,TRBD1,CASSLVPGGLLNEQFF,TGCGCCAGCAGTTTGGTTCCAGGGGGTTTATTGAATGAGCAGTTCTTC
NA,TRBV28,TRBJ2-3,NA,CASSLGAAHTDTQYF,TGTGCCAGCAGTTTAGGGGCGGCACACACAGATACGCAGTATTTT
few,TRBV6-6,TRBJ1-1,TRBD1,CASSPLQDRVNEAFF,TGTGCCAGCAGTCCCCTTCAGGACAGGGTTAATGAAGCTTTCTTT
many,TRBV29-1,TRBJ1-6,NA,CSVGQSNNSPLHF,TGCAGCGTTGGACAGAGTAATAATTCACCCCTCCACTTT
NA,TRBV18,TRBJ1-4,NA,CASSPSGAINEKLFF,TGTGCCAGCTCACCCTCAGGCGCCATTAATGAAAAACTGTTTTTT
NA,TRBV29-1,TRBJ2-5,TRBD2,CSASGSDGETQYF,TGCAGCGCGAGCGGGAGTGATGGGGAGACCCAGTACTTC